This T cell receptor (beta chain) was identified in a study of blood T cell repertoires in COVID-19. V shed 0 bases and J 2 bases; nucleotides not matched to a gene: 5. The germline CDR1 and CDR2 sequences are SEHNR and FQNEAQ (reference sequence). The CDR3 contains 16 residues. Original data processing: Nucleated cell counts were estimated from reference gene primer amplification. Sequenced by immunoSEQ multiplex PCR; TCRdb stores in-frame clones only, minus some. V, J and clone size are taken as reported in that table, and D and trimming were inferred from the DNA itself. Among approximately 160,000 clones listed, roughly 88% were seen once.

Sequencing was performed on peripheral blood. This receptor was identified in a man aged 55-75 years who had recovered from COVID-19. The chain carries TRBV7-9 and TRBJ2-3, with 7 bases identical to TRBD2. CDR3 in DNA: TGTGCCAGCAGCTTAGCGCGAAGCGGGAACACAGATACGCAGTATTTT. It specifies CASSLARSGNTDTQYF.